The clone carrying this TCR beta chain was seen only a few times. As yet, its antigen is unknown. The CDR3 is 13 residues long. Germline V gene sequence: CDR1 GTSNPN, CDR2 SVGIG (reference sequence). V was trimmed by 4 bases and J by 2 bases, leaving 9 bases between them. Isolated RNA was reverse transcribed in full, so expressed TCRB transcripts were sequenced. Profiling relied on immunoSEQ multiplex PCR, and the TCRdb table lists in-frame clones only, not all of them. This sample has about 160,000 clones, with 6.5% to 9.5% found just once. These data originate in a study of beta chain features in type 1 diabetes. Study conclusions and caveats: TCRB CDR3s from Type 1 diabetes patients were moderately but significantly shorter in all four CD4+ subsets.

The source material was central memory CD4+ T cells from blood. V usage is TRBV30 and J usage is TRBJ1-3; D call uncertain. The source is a middle-aged woman with type 1 diabetes. This chain's CDR3 is CAWISPTGNTIYF. In DNA form, the CDR3 reads TGTGCCTGGATTTCCCCAACTGGAAACACCATATATTTT.